The 30 T cell receptor beta chains presented below share a single source sample, sequenced in a study of beta chain features in type 1 diabetes. Their cognate antigens are unknown. Expressed TCRB transcripts were sequenced because the entire RNA isolate underwent reverse transcription. The assay was immunoSEQ multiplex PCR, and TCRdb's table has in-frame clones only and misses some. The sample has 600,000 to 700,000 clones; around 15% are singletons. Whole-study results and caveats: Patients with Type 1 diabetes showed moderately but significantly shorter TCRB CDR3s in all four CD4+ subsets.

The sample comprised naive CD4+ T cells from blood. The receptors originated from a man between 18 and 29 years old with type 1 diabetes.

The J gene is TRBJ2-7, the V gene TRBV9, with a weak D call TRBD2 (7 bases). The V and J ends lost 0 bases and 2 bases respectively, with 12 bases between them. Germline loops: CDR1 SGDLS, CDR2 YYNGEE. This CDR3 contains 15 residues. CDR3 in amino acids: CASSVEAGATYEQYF. In nucleotides, the CDR3 is TGTGCCAGCAGCGTAGAGGCGGGGGCGACCTACGAGCAGTACTTC.

This clone came up a few times. The chain employs TRBV30 and TRBJ1-4, with a tentative D call TRBD1 (5 bases). This CDR3 spans 16 amino acids. Germline CDR1 and CDR2: GTSNPN and SVGIG (reference sequence). The V gene lost 3 bases and the J gene lost 7 bases, with 21 bases spanning the gap. The CDR3 sequence is CAWSPRDGTGAEKLFF. The CDR3 DNA is TGTGCCTGGAGCCCTAGGGATGGGACCGGGGCTGAAAAACTGTTTTTT.

V usage is TRBV5-1 and J usage is TRBJ2-1; 9 positions agree with TRBD1. Per germline, CDR1 SGHRS and CDR2 YFSETQ. The CDR3 runs to 14 residues. The ends lost 2 bases at V and 5 bases at J; junction bases unmatched: 2. For the CDR3, the DNA is TGCGCCAGCAGCTTCGGGACAGGGAACAATGAGCAGTTCTTC. This translates into CASSFGTGNNEQFF. Combining the CDR3 with reference TRBV5-1 and TRBJ2-1 gives the whole variable domain KAGVTQTPRYLIKTRGQQVTLSCSPISGHRSVSWYQQTPGQGLQFLFEYFSETQRNKGNFPGRFSGRQFSNSRSEMNVSTLELGDSALYLCASSFGTGNNEQFFGPGTRLTVL.

The chain employs TRBV7-9 and TRBJ2-2; D gene ambiguous. V was shortened by 5 bases and J by 1 base, with 8 bases between the two germline ends. There are 14 residues in the CDR3. Germline V gene sequence: CDR1 SEHNR, CDR2 FQNEAQ (reference sequence). CDR3 region: CASSPVWNTGELFF. As DNA, the CDR3 is TGTGCCAGCAGCCCTGTCTGGAACACCGGGGAGCTGTTTTTT.

This clone was seen only a few times. V and J are TRBV7-9 and TRBJ1-2; 9 positions agree with TRBD1. The CDR3 is 14 residues long. J lost 4 bases, V lost 4 bases, and 4 bases had no gene match. CDR1 SEHNR and CDR2 FQNEAQ come from the germline V gene (reference sequence). CDR3 residues: CASSSGTGPYGYTF. The CDR3, as DNA: TGTGCCAGCAGCTCAGGGACAGGGCCCTATGGCTACACCTTC.

This clone has just a few counts. The gene calls are TRBV18 and TRBJ1-1; D is uncertain. Germline CDR1 is KGHSH and CDR2 is LQKENI. V gave up 4 bases and J gave up 3 bases, with 9 bases separating them. The CDR3 runs 13 residues. The CDR3 DNA reads TGTGCCAGCTCACAGATTAGTGACACTGAAGCTTTCTTT. It yields the protein CASSQISDTEAFF.

The chain carries TRBV28 and TRBJ2-1; 12 positions agree with TRBD1. V gave up 7 bases and J gave up 7 bases; unmatched junction bases: 8. In germline, CDR1 is MDHEN, CDR2 SYDVKM. CDR3 size: 15 residues. The DNA for the CDR3 is TGTGCCAGCATCAACCGGGACAGGGGGCGGAATGAGCAGTTCTTC. It specifies CASINRDRGRNEQFF.

This rearrangement joins TRBV19 to TRBJ2-2; D is ambiguous. V was clipped by 1 base and J by 6 bases, with 6 bases between them. This CDR3 has 13 residues. Germline V gene lookup returns CDR1 LNHDA and CDR2 SQIVND (reference sequence). As DNA, the CDR3 is TGTGCCAGTAGTATAGGGGGTTCCGGGGAGCTGTTTTTT. Its translation is CASSIGGSGELFF.

V usage is TRBV6-5 and J usage is TRBJ1-4, with 11 bases fitting TRBD1. With V trimmed by 6 bases and J by 8 bases, 8 bases remained unmatched. Per the germline V gene, CDR1 is MNHEY and CDR2 is SVGAGI. The CDR3 has 15 amino acids. The CDR3 DNA reads as TGTGCCAGCAGCCCGACCGGGACAGGGGGAGAAAAACTGTTTTTT. Translating gives CASSPTGTGGEKLFF.

The V call is TRBV7-9, the J call TRBJ1-5, with D hard to call. V was trimmed by 3 bases and J by 11 bases, leaving 17 bases between them. Germline CDR1 reads SEHNR; CDR2 reads FQNEAQ (reference sequence). CDR3 length: 14 amino acids. The CDR3 nucleotides are TGTGCCAGCAGCTTTCAGGACGGACCCCGGGCCCAGCATTTT. Its protein is CASSFQDGPRAQHF.

This chain uses TRBV5-4 with TRBJ2-5; TRBD1 agrees at 10 bases. With 4 bases clipped from V and 2 bases from J, the junction kept 5 bases outside the gene matches. The CDR3 contains 15 residues. Germline CDR1 and CDR2: SGHNT and YYREEE (reference sequence). The CDR3: CASSNDRGLQETQYF. DNA for the CDR3: TGTGCCAGCAGCAACGACAGGGGGCTTCAAGAGACCCAGTACTTC.

This sequence joins TRBV7-2 and TRBJ2-3, with 11 bases aligning to TRBD2. Germline trimming cut 4 bases from V and 1 base from J; bases unmatched to any gene: 1. There are 15 residues in the CDR3. The germline V gene encodes CDR1 SGHTA and CDR2 FQGNSA. In DNA, the CDR3 is TGTGCCAGCAGCTGGGGACTAGCGGGCACAGATACGCAGTATTTT. Translated: CASSWGLAGTDTQYF.

This clone was detected only a few times. V usage is TRBV19 and J usage is TRBJ1-5, with 7 positions matching TRBD1. CDR1 LNHDA and CDR2 SQIVND come from the germline V gene (reference sequence). Trimming cost V 5 bases and J 3 bases; bases outside gene matches: 7. The CDR3 sequence is 15 residues long. CDR3 region: CASSATGTYNQPQHF. CDR3 DNA: TGTGCCAGTAGTGCGACAGGGACCTACAATCAGCCCCAGCATTTT.

J is TRBJ2-3 and V is TRBV19; 10 bases agree with TRBD2. V lost 4 bases and J lost 5; bases outside the gene matches: 9. Germline-derived CDR1 and CDR2 are LNHDA and SQIVND (reference sequence). The CDR3 has 16 amino acids. The CDR3 DNA reads TGTGCCAGTAGTACCATCCTAGCGGGGGATAAAGATACGCAGTATTTT. Translating it yields CASSTILAGDKDTQYF. Complete variable domain (other parts from reference TRBV19 and TRBJ2-3): DGGITQSPKYLFRKEGQNVTLSCEQNLNHDAMYWYRQDPGQGLRLIYYSQIVNDFQKGDIAEGYSVSREKKESFPLTVTSAQKNPTAFYLCASSTILAGDKDTQYFGPGTRLTVL.

The V and J genes are TRBV5-4 and TRBJ1-1; D is undetermined. Germline V lookup: CDR1 SGHNT, CDR2 YYREEE (reference sequence). Trimming took off 2 bases at V and 7 bases at J, with 6 bases between the two ends. The CDR3 runs to 11 residues. The CDR3 DNA reads as TGTGCCAGCAGCTTCCAGAGTGAAGCTTTCTTT. It is translated as CASSFQSEAFF.

The V call is TRBV6-5, the J call TRBJ2-6; D not certain. In germline, CDR1 is MNHEY, CDR2 SVGAGI. V was clipped by 2 bases and J by 2 bases, with 4 bases between them. This CDR3 region has 14 residues. In DNA form, the CDR3 reads TGTGCCAGCAGTTACCAGACTGGGGCCAACGTCCTGACTTTC. Amino acid sequence: CASSYQTGANVLTF.

As for this clone: The sample has other DNA sequences that encode this CDR3 too. The gene calls are TRBV30 and TRBJ1-2; D gene uncertain. The CDR3 contains 11 residues. The V end lost 1 base, the J end lost 4 bases, and 4 bases lay between the germline ends. Looked up from germline, CDR1 is GTSNPN and CDR2 is SVGIG (reference sequence). In DNA, the CDR3 is TGTGCCTGGAGTGCTCTCTATGGCTACACCTTC. It is translated as CAWSALYGYTF.

This clone has more than one count but fewer than ten. The genes are TRBV30 and TRBJ2-7; TRBD2 agrees at 13 bases. This CDR3 is 14 amino acids long. V gave up 8 bases and J gave up 2 bases; unmatched junction bases: 6. The germline CDR1 and CDR2 sequences are GTSNPN and SVGIG (reference sequence). Here the CDR3 DNA reads TGTGCCGGGGGACTAGCGGGGAGTACCTACGAGCAGTACTTC. Amino acids: CAGGLAGSTYEQYF.

Worth noting for this clone: The sample has other DNA sequences that encode this CDR3 too. The CDR3 sequence is CASSRGMNTEAFF. The CDR3, as DNA: TGTGCCAGCAGCAGGGGGATGAACACTGAAGCTTTCTTT. The chain joins TRBV2 to TRBJ1-1, with 7 nucleotides matching TRBD1. CDR1 is SNHLY and CDR2 is FYNNEI in the germline V gene. This CDR3 is 13 amino acids long. J lost 0 bases, V lost 6 bases, and 1 base had no gene match.

This clone was seen a handful of times. The V gene is TRBV13, the J gene TRBJ2-3, with 8 bases that match TRBD2. Trimming at V came to 2 bases and at J to 2 bases, leaving 6 bases not matched to a gene. This CDR3 contains 16 residues. Germline V lookup: CDR1 PRHDT, CDR2 FYEKMQ (reference sequence). This chain's CDR3 is CASSLILADNTDTQYF. The DNA for the CDR3 is TGTGCCAGCAGCTTAATACTAGCGGATAACACAGATACGCAGTATTTT.

The rearrangement uses TRBV7-2 and TRBJ1-2; TRBD1 is a possible D gene (5 bases). Germline V gene sequence: CDR1 SGHTA, CDR2 FQGNSA. There are 15 residues in the CDR3. The ends were cut back, 4 bases at V and 3 bases at J, with 15 bases in the middle. CDR3 in amino acids: CASSSLPGDHYGYTF. The CDR3 DNA is TGTGCCAGCAGCTCGCTCCCGGGGGACCACTATGGCTACACCTTC.

The chain recombines TRBV7-9 with TRBJ1-5; no reliable D call. V lost 1 base and J lost 6, with 4 bases in between. The CDR3 length is 12 residues. Germline CDR1 is SEHNR and CDR2 is FQNEAQ (reference sequence). The CDR3 region is CASSLELQPQHF. CDR3 DNA sequence: TGTGCCAGCAGCTTAGAGCTTCAGCCCCAGCATTTT.

J is TRBJ2-1 and V is TRBV19; weak D call: TRBD1 (6 bases). The germline V gene encodes CDR1 LNHDA and CDR2 SQIVND (reference sequence). V was pared by 3 bases and J by 6 bases, with 15 bases between. The CDR3 contains 15 residues. As DNA, the CDR3 is TGTGCCAGTAGTATGAGGGGGTACAGGGTCAATGAGCAGTTCTTC. Its translation is CASSMRGYRVNEQFF. Full variable domain (missing parts from reference TRBV19 and TRBJ2-1): DGGITQSPKYLFRKEGQNVTLSCEQNLNHDAMYWYRQDPGQGLRLIYYSQIVNDFQKGDIAEGYSVSREKKESFPLTVTSAQKNPTAFYLCASSMRGYRVNEQFFGPGTRLTVL.

This chain uses TRBV5-1 with TRBJ2-3; the D gene is possibly TRBD2 (6 bases). V was shortened by 5 bases and J by 1 base, with 14 bases between the two germline ends. Germline V gene lookup returns CDR1 SGHRS and CDR2 YFSETQ. The CDR3 spans 15 residues. The CDR3 DNA reads TGCGCCAGCAGAATGGTGGGAGGTGGCACAGATACGCAGTATTTT. Its protein product is CASRMVGGGTDTQYF.

V and J are TRBV10-1 and TRBJ2-1, with D hard to call. V was clipped by 7 bases and J by 9 bases, with 19 bases between them. CDR3 length: 14 residues. Germline CDR1 WNHNN, CDR2 SYGVQD (reference sequence). The CDR3 reads CASNTNTDGTEQFF. In nucleotides, the CDR3 is TGCGCCAGCAATACCAACACCGACGGCACTGAGCAGTTCTTC.

This rearrangement joins TRBV30 to TRBJ2-5, with D perhaps matching TRBD1 (5 bases). The CDR3 covers 14 residues. Trimming took off 1 base at V and 5 bases at J, with 14 bases between the two ends. Germline V lookup: CDR1 GTSNPN, CDR2 SVGIG (reference sequence). CDR3 bases: TGTGCCTGGAGTGCCTCCAGGGTATTGGAGACCCAGTACTTC. Protein product: CAWSASRVLETQYF.

The DNA for the CDR3 is TGCGCCAGCAGCTACGCGAGTAACTATGGCTACACCTTC. This gives the protein CASSYASNYGYTF. The chain links TRBV5-1 to TRBJ1-2; D is ambiguous. Germline V gene lookup returns CDR1 SGHRS and CDR2 YFSETQ. The length of the CDR3 is 13 residues. Trimming shortened V by 3 bases and J by 1 base, and 7 bases separated the two germline ends.

The rearrangement joins TRBV5-1 to TRBJ2-2; TRBD1 matches at 7 bases. V lost 4 bases and J lost 0; bases outside the gene matches: 6. Germline V gene lookup returns CDR1 SGHRS and CDR2 YFSETQ. The CDR3 runs 16 residues. The CDR3 DNA sequence: TGCGCCAGCAGCCAAGGACAGGCGTCGAACACCGGGGAGCTGTTTTTT. Encoded protein: CASSQGQASNTGELFF.

This clone has just a few counts. The rearrangement links TRBV5-1 to TRBJ2-1; 7 nucleotides line up with TRBD1. This CDR3 region has 15 residues. CDR1 is SGHRS, CDR2 YFSETQ, per germline. V was clipped by 3 bases and J by 9 bases; unmatched bases: 12. The CDR3: CASSSTGQAEGEQFF. CDR3 DNA: TGCGCCAGCAGCTCTACCGGACAGGCGGAAGGTGAGCAGTTCTTC.

This clone was seen more than once but under ten times. Other nucleotide sequences from this sample produce the same CDR3. The chain joins TRBV4-1 to TRBJ2-5, with 9 bases aligning to TRBD1. V shed 3 bases, J shed 2 bases, and the junction held 4 bases outside the gene matches. Germline assignment: CDR1 MGHRA and CDR2 YSYEKL. The CDR3 is 15 residues long. CDR3 region: CASSQGDRDQETQYF. The CDR3 region has the DNA TGCGCCAGCAGCCAGGGGGACAGGGATCAAGAGACCCAGTACTTC.